The clone carrying this TCR beta chain was recorded at least ten times. What it recognizes is unknown. The data were taken from a study of neurological immune-mediated disorders. Study as a whole: Multiple sclerosis patients numbered some 35, of whom around 31 were relapsing-remitting and 3 secondary progressive.

Synthesis of cDNA was performed by 5'RACE using 10-nucleotide random UMIs. TCRdb independently ran MiXCR on the 5' RACE reads; one entry per CDR3 protein. This table holds roughly 46,000 distinct CDR3 sequences, 1.9% found once. Regarding the study as a whole: When repertoires were grouped phylogenetically, those of 18 of 34 multiple sclerosis patients fell into one related-CDR3 cluster, a possible signature.

After removal of 2 bases from V and 7 bases from J, the junction contained 1 base not matched to a gene. CDR3 size: 13 residues. CDR1 is KGHSH and CDR2 is LQKENI in the germline V gene. The source of this sequence is a woman aged 40 to 50 with multiple sclerosis. Sequenced: PBMCs. J is TRBJ1-2 and V is TRBV18, with 10 nucleotides matching TRBD1. For the CDR3, the DNA is TGTGCCAGCTCACCAGACAGGGGGCTTGGCTACACCTTC. Translation: CASSPDRGLGYTF.